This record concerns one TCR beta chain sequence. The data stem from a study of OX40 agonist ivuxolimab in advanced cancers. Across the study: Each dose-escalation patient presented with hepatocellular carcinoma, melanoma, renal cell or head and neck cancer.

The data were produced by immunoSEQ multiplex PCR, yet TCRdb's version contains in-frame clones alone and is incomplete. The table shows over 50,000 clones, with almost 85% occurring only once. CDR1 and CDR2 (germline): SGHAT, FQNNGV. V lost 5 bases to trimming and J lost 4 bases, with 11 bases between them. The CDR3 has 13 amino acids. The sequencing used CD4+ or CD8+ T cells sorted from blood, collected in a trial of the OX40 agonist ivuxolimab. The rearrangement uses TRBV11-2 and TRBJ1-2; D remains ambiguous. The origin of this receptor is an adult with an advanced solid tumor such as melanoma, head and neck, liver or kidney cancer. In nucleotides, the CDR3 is TGTGCCAGCAGCGGGCAACAACTCTATGGCTACACCTTC. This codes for CASSGQQLYGYTF. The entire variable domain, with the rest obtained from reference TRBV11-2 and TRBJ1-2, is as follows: EAGVAQSPRYKIIEKRQSVAFWCNPISGHATLYWYQQILGQGPKLLIQFQNNGVVDDSQLPKDRFSAERLKGVDSTLKIQPAKLEDSAVYLCASSGQQLYGYTFGSGTRLTVV.